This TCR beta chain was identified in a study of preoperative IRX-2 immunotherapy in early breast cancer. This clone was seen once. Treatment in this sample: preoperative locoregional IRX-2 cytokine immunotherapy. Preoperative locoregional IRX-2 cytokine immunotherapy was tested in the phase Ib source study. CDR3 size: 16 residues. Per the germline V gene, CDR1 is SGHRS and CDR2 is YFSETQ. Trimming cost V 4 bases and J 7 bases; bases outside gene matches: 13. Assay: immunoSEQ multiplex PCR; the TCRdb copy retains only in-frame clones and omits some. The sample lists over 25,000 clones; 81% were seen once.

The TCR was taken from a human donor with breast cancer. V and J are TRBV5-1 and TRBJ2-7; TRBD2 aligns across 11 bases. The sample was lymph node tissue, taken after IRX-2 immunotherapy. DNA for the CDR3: TGCGCCAGCAGCCGGGGGCTAGCGGGGGGCCTGTCGGAGCAGTACTTC. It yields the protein CASSRGLAGGLSEQYF.